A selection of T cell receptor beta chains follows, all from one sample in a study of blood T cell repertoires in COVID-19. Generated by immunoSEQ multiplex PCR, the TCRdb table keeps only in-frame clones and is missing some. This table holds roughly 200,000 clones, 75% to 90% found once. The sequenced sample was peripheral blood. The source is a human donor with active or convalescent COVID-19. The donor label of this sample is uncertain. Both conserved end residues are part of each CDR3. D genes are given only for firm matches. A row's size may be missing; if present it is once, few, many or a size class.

cdr3_aa: CAWSVSQVRGKAFF
cdr3_nt: TGTGCCTGGAGTGTATCTCAGGTGAGAGGGAAAGCTTTCTTT
v_call: TRBV30
clone_size: -
j_call: TRBJ1-1
d_call: -

cdr3_aa: CASSETSSTDTQYF
cdr3_nt: TGTGCCAGCAGCGAGACTAGCAGTACAGATACGCAGTATTTT
v_call: TRBV5-4
clone_size: -
j_call: TRBJ2-3
d_call: TRBD2

cdr3_aa: CSASQVEGDSSYNEQFF
cdr3_nt: TGCAGTGCTAGTCAGGTCGAAGGGGACAGCTCCTACAATGAGCAGTTCTTC
v_call: TRBV20-1
clone_size: -
j_call: TRBJ2-1
d_call: TRBD1

cdr3_aa: CASSNRDGYTF
cdr3_nt: TGTGCCAGCAGCAACAGGGATGGCTACACCTTC
v_call: TRBV5-4
clone_size: few
j_call: TRBJ1-2
d_call: -

cdr3_aa: CASSERVKQSEAFF
cdr3_nt: TGTGCCAGCAGTGAGCGGGTTAAACAATCTGAAGCTTTCTTT
v_call: TRBV6-1
clone_size: -
j_call: TRBJ1-1
d_call: -

cdr3_aa: CASLPHGQIFYGYTF
cdr3_nt: TGTGCCAGCCTCCCCCATGGGCAGATATTCTATGGCTACACCTTC
v_call: TRBV28
clone_size: -
j_call: TRBJ1-2
d_call: -

cdr3_aa: CASSLAGGHPTDTQYF
cdr3_nt: TGTGCCAGCAGCTTGGCGGGAGGGCACCCCACAGATACGCAGTATTTT
v_call: TRBV7-9
clone_size: -
j_call: TRBJ2-3
d_call: TRBD2

cdr3_aa: CSASSGGAGDLYEQYF
cdr3_nt: TGCAGTGCTAGTTCGGGAGGGGCGGGGGACCTTTACGAGCAGTACTTC
v_call: TRBV20-1
clone_size: -
j_call: TRBJ2-7
d_call: TRBD2

cdr3_aa: CASSLARQGMDGYTF
cdr3_nt: TGTGCCAGCAGCTTAGCACGACAGGGCATGGACGGCTACACCTTC
v_call: TRBV7-2
clone_size: -
j_call: TRBJ1-2
d_call: TRBD1

cdr3_aa: CASSSDIFTEAFF
cdr3_nt: TGTGCCAGTAGTTCGGACATTTTCACTGAAGCTTTCTTT
v_call: TRBV19
clone_size: -
j_call: TRBJ1-1
d_call: -

cdr3_aa: CSVAGGRSYEQYF
cdr3_nt: TGCAGCGTTGCCGGCGGGAGAAGCTACGAGCAGTACTTC
v_call: TRBV29-1
clone_size: -
j_call: TRBJ2-7
d_call: TRBD2

cdr3_aa: CASSYGGVSYEQYF
cdr3_nt: TGTGCCAGCAGTTACGGTGGAGTATCCTACGAGCAGTACTTC
v_call: TRBV6-5
clone_size: -
j_call: TRBJ2-7
d_call: -

cdr3_aa: CASSSPGLDRKGTQYF
cdr3_nt: TGTGCCAGCAGCAGCCCCGGTTTGGACAGGAAAGGGACCCAGTACTTC
v_call: TRBV11-1
clone_size: few
j_call: TRBJ2-5
d_call: TRBD1

cdr3_aa: CASRPGGAGTGELFF
cdr3_nt: TGTGCCAGCAGACCCGGAGGGGCAGGCACCGGGGAGCTGTTTTTT
v_call: TRBV2
clone_size: -
j_call: TRBJ2-2
d_call: -

cdr3_aa: CASSLRTGNTYNEQFF
cdr3_nt: TGTGCCAGCAGCTTGCGGACAGGGAACACCTACAATGAGCAGTTCTTC
v_call: TRBV7-9
clone_size: -
j_call: TRBJ2-1
d_call: TRBD1

cdr3_aa: CATSGTGETPGYTF
cdr3_nt: TGTGCCACCAGTGGTACAGGTGAAACTCCTGGCTACACCTTC
v_call: TRBV24-1
clone_size: -
j_call: TRBJ1-2
d_call: -

cdr3_aa: CASSSLAGGPEQFF
cdr3_nt: TGTGCCAGCAGCTCACTAGCGGGAGGGCCCGAGCAGTTCTTC
v_call: TRBV7-2
clone_size: -
j_call: TRBJ2-1
d_call: TRBD2

cdr3_aa: CASSSYTGNTEAFF
cdr3_nt: TGTGCCAGCAGCTCGTATACAGGGAACACTGAAGCTTTCTTT
v_call: TRBV5-4
clone_size: -
j_call: TRBJ1-1
d_call: -

cdr3_aa: CASSQTSAGYEQFF
cdr3_nt: TGTGCCAGCAGCCAAACTAGCGCCGGGTATGAGCAGTTCTTC
v_call: TRBV16
clone_size: -
j_call: TRBJ2-1
d_call: TRBD2

cdr3_aa: CASSDLHRGGNNEQFF
cdr3_nt: TGCGCCAGCAGTGACCTCCACAGGGGAGGCAACAATGAGCAGTTCTTC
v_call: TRBV10-2
clone_size: -
j_call: TRBJ2-1
d_call: -

cdr3_aa: CASSFSAGSVKLSSGANVLTF
cdr3_nt: TGTGCCAGCAGTTTTAGTGCGGGGTCCGTTAAACTTAGCTCTGGGGCCAACGTCCTGACTTTC
v_call: TRBV28
clone_size: -
j_call: TRBJ2-6
d_call: -

cdr3_aa: CASSVGDRVDEQYF
cdr3_nt: TGTGCCAGCAGCGTAGGAGACAGGGTAGACGAGCAGTACTTC
v_call: TRBV9
clone_size: -
j_call: TRBJ2-7
d_call: TRBD1

cdr3_aa: CASSPSQVNYGYTF
cdr3_nt: TGTGCCAGCTCACCATCCCAGGTTAACTATGGCTACACCTTC
v_call: TRBV18
clone_size: -
j_call: TRBJ1-2
d_call: -

cdr3_aa: CASSQSTGGYYEQYF
cdr3_nt: TGTGCCAGCAGCCAAAGCACAGGGGGCTACTACGAGCAGTACTTC
v_call: TRBV3-1/TRBV3-2
clone_size: once
j_call: TRBJ2-7
d_call: TRBD1

cdr3_aa: CSVATGSNYGYTF
cdr3_nt: TGCAGCGTTGCTACAGGGTCTAACTATGGCTACACCTTC
v_call: TRBV29-1
clone_size: -
j_call: TRBJ1-2
d_call: -

cdr3_aa: CASSDLGGAETQYF
cdr3_nt: TGTGCCAGCAGCGACCTCGGGGGGGCCGAGACCCAGTACTTC
v_call: TRBV9
clone_size: -
j_call: TRBJ2-5
d_call: TRBD2

cdr3_aa: CAWSVTGDYGYTF
cdr3_nt: TGTGCCTGGAGTGTTACGGGGGACTATGGCTACACCTTC
v_call: TRBV30
clone_size: few
j_call: TRBJ1-2
d_call: -

cdr3_aa: CASRSIGYEQYF
cdr3_nt: TGTGCAAGTCGCTCGATCGGCTACGAGCAGTACTTC
v_call: TRBV12-2
clone_size: -
j_call: TRBJ2-7
d_call: -

cdr3_aa: CASAREAGEQYF
cdr3_nt: TGTGCCAGCGCGCGGGAGGCCGGCGAGCAGTACTTC
v_call: TRBV7-9
clone_size: -
j_call: TRBJ2-7
d_call: TRBD2

cdr3_aa: CASSSSGNVGGYGYTF
cdr3_nt: TGTGCCAGCAGCTCCTCGGGTAACGTGGGGGGCTATGGCTACACCTTC
v_call: TRBV7-3
clone_size: -
j_call: TRBJ1-2
d_call: -

cdr3_aa: CASSYSTRTGTNEQYF
cdr3_nt: TGTGCCAGCAGTTACTCGACTCGGACAGGGACCAACGAGCAGTACTTC
v_call: TRBV6-6
clone_size: -
j_call: TRBJ2-7
d_call: TRBD1

cdr3_aa: CSASVAGTWSYEQYF
cdr3_nt: TGCAGTGCTAGTGTGGCGGGGACCTGGTCATACGAGCAGTACTTC
v_call: TRBV20-1
clone_size: -
j_call: TRBJ2-7
d_call: -

cdr3_aa: CASSPRENRGNQPQHF
cdr3_nt: TGTGCCAGCTCACCAAGAGAAAACAGGGGAAATCAGCCCCAGCATTTT
v_call: TRBV18
clone_size: -
j_call: TRBJ1-5
d_call: TRBD1

cdr3_aa: CASNRGGNEQFF
cdr3_nt: TGTGCCAGCAATCGAGGGGGCAATGAGCAGTTCTTC
v_call: TRBV2
clone_size: -
j_call: TRBJ2-1
d_call: -

cdr3_aa: CASSLGGQGGFETQYF
cdr3_nt: TGCGCCAGCAGCCTGGGCGGACAGGGGGGTTTCGAGACCCAGTACTTC
v_call: TRBV5-1
clone_size: -
j_call: TRBJ2-5
d_call: TRBD1

cdr3_aa: CAWSRDRGGEMNTEAFF
cdr3_nt: TGTGCCTGGAGCCGCGACAGGGGAGGAGAGATGAACACTGAAGCTTTCTTT
v_call: TRBV30
clone_size: -
j_call: TRBJ1-1
d_call: TRBD1

cdr3_aa: CASSQELAVDEQFF
cdr3_nt: TGTGCCAGCAGCCAAGAACTAGCGGTCGATGAGCAGTTCTTC
v_call: TRBV14
clone_size: -
j_call: TRBJ2-1
d_call: TRBD2

cdr3_aa: CASSYFSGALHF
cdr3_nt: TGTGCCAGCAGTTACTTTTCCGGGGCCCTCCACTTT
v_call: TRBV6-6
clone_size: -
j_call: TRBJ1-6
d_call: -

cdr3_aa: CASSAGRSSYEQYF
cdr3_nt: TGTGCCAGCTCGGCCGGGAGGAGCTCCTACGAGCAGTACTTC
v_call: TRBV25-1
clone_size: -
j_call: TRBJ2-7
d_call: TRBD2

cdr3_aa: CASKYGGNTEAFF
cdr3_nt: TGTGCCAGTAAATACGGGGGGAACACTGAAGCTTTCTTT
v_call: TRBV19
clone_size: -
j_call: TRBJ1-1
d_call: -

cdr3_aa: CASSSRRGTDTQYF
cdr3_nt: TGTGCCAGCAGCTCCCGGCGGGGGACAGATACGCAGTATTTT
v_call: TRBV7-3
clone_size: -
j_call: TRBJ2-3
d_call: TRBD2